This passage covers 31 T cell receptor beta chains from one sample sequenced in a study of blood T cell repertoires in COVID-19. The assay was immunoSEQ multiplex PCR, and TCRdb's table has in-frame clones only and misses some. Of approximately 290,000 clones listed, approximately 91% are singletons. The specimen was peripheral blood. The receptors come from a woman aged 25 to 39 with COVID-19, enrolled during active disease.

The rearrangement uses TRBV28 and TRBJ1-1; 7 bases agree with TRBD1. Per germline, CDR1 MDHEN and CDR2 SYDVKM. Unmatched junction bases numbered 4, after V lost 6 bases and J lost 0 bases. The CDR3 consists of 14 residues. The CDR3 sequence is CASSPGQMNTEAFF. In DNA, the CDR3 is TGTGCCAGCAGCCCGGGACAGATGAACACTGAAGCTTTCTTT.

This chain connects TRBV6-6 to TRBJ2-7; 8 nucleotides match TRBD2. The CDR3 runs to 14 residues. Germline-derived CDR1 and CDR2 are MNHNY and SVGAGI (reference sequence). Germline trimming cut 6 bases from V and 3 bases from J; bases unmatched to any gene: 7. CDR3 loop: CASSLSGAFYEQYF. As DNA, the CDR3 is TGTGCCAGCAGCCTTAGCGGGGCGTTCTACGAGCAGTACTTC.

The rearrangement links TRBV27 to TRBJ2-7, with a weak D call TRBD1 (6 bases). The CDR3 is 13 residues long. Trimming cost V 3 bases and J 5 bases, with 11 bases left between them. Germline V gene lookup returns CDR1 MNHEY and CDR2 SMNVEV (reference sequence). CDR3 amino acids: CASSFPGANEQYF. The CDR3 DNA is TGTGCCAGCAGTTTCCCAGGGGCCAACGAGCAGTACTTC.

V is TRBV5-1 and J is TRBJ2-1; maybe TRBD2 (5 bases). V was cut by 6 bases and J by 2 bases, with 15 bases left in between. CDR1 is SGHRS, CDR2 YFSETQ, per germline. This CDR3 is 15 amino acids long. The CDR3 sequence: CASTKPEATYNEQFF. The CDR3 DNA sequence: TGCGCCAGCACCAAACCGGAGGCGACCTACAATGAGCAGTTCTTC.

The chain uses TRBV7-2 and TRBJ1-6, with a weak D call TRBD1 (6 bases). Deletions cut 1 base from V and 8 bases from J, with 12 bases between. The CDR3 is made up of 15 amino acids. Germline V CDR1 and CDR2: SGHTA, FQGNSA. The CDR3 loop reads CASSLEPGAYSPLHF. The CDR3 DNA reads TGTGCCAGCAGCTTAGAGCCAGGGGCATATTCACCCCTCCACTTT.

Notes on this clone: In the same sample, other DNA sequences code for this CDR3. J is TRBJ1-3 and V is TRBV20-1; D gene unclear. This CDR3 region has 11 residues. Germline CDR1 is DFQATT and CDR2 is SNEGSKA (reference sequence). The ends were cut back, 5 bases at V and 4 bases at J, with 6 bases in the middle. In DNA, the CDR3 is TGCAGTGCTCGTACAGGAAACACCATATATTTT. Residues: CSARTGNTIYF.

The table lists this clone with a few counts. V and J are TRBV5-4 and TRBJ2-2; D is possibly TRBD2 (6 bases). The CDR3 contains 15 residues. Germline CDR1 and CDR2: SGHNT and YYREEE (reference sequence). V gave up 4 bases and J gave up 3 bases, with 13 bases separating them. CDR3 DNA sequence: TGTGCCAGCAGCCCACGACTAGACGACACCGGGGAGCTGTTTTTT. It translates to CASSPRLDDTGELFF. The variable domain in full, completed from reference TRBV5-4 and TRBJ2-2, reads ETGVTQSPTHLIKTRGQQVTLRCSSQSGHNTVSWYQQALGQGPQFIFQYYREEENGRGNFPPRFSGLQFPNYSSELNVNALELDDSALYLCASSPRLDDTGELFFGEGSRLTVL.

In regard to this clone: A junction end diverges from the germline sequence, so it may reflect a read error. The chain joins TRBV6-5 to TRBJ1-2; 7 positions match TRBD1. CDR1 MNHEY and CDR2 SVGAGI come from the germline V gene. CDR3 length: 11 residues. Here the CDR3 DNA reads TGTGCCACAAACAGGGGCTATCGCTACACCTTC. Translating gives CATNRGYRYTF.

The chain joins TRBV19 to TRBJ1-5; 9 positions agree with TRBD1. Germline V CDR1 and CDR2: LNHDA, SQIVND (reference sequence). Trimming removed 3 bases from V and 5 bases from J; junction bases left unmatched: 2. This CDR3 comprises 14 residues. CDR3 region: CASSMTGGYQPQHF. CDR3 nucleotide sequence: TGTGCCAGTAGTATGACAGGGGGTTATCAGCCCCAGCATTTT.

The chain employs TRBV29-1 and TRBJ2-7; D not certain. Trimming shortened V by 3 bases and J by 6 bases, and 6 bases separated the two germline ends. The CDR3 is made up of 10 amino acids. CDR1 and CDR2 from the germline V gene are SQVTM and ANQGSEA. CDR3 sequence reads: CSVDSGEQYF. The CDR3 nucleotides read TGCAGCGTTGACTCAGGCGAGCAGTACTTC.

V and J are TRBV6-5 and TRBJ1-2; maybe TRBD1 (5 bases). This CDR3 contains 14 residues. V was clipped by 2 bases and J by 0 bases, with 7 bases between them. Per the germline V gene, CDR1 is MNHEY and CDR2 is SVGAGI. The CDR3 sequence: CASSYDRTNYGYTF. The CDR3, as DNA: TGTGCCAGCAGTTACGACAGAACTAACTATGGCTACACCTTC.

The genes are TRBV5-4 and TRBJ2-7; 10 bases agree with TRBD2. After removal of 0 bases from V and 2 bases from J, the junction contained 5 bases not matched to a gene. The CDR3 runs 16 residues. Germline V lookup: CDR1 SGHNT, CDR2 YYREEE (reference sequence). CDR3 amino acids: CASSLAGLAGAYEQYF. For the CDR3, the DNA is TGTGCCAGCAGCTTGGCCGGGCTAGCGGGAGCCTACGAGCAGTACTTC.

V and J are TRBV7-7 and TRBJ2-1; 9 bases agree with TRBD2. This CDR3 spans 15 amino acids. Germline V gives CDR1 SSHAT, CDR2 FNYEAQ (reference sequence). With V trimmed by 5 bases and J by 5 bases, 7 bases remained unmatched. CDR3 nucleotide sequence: TGTGCCAGCAGCCGATCTAGCGGGATAGACAATGAGCAGTTCTTC. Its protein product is CASSRSSGIDNEQFF. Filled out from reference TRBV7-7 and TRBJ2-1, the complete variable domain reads GAGVSQSPRYKVTKRGQDVTLRCDPISSHATLYWYQQALGQGPEFLTYFNYEAQPDKSGLPSDRFSAERPEGSISTLTIQRTEQRDSAMYRCASSRSSGIDNEQFFGPGTRLTVL.

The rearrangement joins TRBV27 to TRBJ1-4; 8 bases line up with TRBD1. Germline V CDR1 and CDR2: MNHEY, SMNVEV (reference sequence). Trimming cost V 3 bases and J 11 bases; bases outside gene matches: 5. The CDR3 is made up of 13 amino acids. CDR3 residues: CASSLPGQGKLFF. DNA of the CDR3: TGTGCCAGCAGTTTGCCCGGACAGGGCAAACTGTTTTTT.

CDR3 in amino acids: CSASSSGGIYNEQFF. CDR3 DNA: TGCAGTGCTAGTTCTAGCGGAGGAATCTACAATGAGCAGTTCTTC. The chain recombines TRBV20-1 with TRBJ2-1; TRBD2 matches 7 bases. This CDR3 has 15 amino acids. J was trimmed by 3 bases and V by 3 bases; bases with no gene match: 8. CDR1 is DFQATT and CDR2 is SNEGSKA in the germline V gene (reference sequence).

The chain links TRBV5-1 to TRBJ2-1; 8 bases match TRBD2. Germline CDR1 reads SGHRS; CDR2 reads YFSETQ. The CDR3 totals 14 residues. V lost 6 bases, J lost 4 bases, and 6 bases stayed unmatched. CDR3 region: CASMAGGGYNEQFF. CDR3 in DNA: TGCGCCAGCATGGCGGGAGGAGGTTACAATGAGCAGTTCTTC.

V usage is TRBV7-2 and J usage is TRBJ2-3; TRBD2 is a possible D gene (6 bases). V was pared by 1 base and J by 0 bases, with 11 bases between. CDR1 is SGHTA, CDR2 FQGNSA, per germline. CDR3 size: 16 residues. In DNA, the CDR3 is TGTGCCAGCAGCTTAGTTGGGGAGGCTAGCACAGATACGCAGTATTTT. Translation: CASSLVGEASTDTQYF. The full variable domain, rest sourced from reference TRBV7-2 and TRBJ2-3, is GAGVSQSPSNKVTEKGKDVELRCDPISGHTALYWYRQSLGQGLEFLIYFQGNSAPDKSGLPSDRFSAERTGGSVSTLTIQRTQQEDSAVYLCASSLVGEASTDTQYFGPGTRLTVL.

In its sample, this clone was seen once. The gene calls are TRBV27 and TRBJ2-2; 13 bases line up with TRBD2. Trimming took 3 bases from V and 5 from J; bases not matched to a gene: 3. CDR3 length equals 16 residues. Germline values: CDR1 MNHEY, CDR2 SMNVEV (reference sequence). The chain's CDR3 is CASSFGLAGVTGELFF. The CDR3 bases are TGTGCCAGCAGTTTTGGACTAGCGGGAGTTACCGGGGAGCTGTTTTTT.

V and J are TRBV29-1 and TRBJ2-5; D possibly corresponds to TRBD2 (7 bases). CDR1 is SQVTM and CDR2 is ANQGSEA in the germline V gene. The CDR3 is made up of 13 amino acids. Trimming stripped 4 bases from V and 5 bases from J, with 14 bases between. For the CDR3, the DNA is TGCAGCGTTGGTGGGGGGGCCGGCGAGACCCAGTACTTC. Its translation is CSVGGGAGETQYF. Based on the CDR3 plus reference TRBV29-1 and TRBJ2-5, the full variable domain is SAVISQKPSRDICQRGTSLTIQCQVDSQVTMMFWYRQQPGQSLTLIATANQGSEATYESGFVIDKFPISRPNLTFSTLTVSNMSPEDSSIYLCSVGGGAGETQYFGPGTRLLVL.

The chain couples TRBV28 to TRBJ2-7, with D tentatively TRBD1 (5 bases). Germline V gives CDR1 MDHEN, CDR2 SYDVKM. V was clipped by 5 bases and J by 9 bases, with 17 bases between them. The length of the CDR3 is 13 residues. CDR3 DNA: TGTGCCAGCAGTAAGGGGCCCTACCAGAGGCAGTACTTC. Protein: CASSKGPYQRQYF.

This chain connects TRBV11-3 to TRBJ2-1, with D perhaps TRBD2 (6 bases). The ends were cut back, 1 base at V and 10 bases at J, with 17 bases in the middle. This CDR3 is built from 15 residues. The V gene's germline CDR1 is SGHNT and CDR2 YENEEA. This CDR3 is CASSLGDFGTGEQFF. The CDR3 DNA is TGTGCCAGCAGCTTAGGGGACTTCGGCACTGGGGAGCAGTTCTTC.

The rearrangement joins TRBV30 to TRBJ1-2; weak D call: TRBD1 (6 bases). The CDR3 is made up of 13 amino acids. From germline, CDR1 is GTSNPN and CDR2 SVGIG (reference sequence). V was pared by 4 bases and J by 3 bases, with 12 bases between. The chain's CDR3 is CAWKMGAYYGYTF. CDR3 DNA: TGTGCCTGGAAAATGGGGGCGTACTATGGCTACACCTTC.

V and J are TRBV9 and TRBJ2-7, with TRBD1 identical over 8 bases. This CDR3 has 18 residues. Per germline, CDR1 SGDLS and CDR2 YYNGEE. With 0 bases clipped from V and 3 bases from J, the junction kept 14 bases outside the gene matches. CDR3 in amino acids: CASSVGTGIGGGSYEQYF. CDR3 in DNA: TGTGCCAGCAGCGTAGGGACAGGGATTGGGGGTGGAAGCTACGAGCAGTACTTC.

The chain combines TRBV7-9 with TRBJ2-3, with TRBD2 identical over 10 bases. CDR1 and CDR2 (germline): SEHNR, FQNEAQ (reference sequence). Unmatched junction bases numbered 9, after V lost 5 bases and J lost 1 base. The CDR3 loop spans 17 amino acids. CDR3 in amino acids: CASSVTTGTSGTDTQYF. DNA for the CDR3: TGTGCCAGCAGCGTCACCACCGGGACTAGCGGCACAGATACGCAGTATTTT.

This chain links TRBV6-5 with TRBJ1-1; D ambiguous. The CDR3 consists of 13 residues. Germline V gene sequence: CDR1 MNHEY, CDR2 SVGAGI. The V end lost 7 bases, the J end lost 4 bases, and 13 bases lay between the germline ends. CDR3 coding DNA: TGTGCCAGCACCCAAGGAGGCCCCACTGAAGCTTTCTTT. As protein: CASTQGGPTEAFF.

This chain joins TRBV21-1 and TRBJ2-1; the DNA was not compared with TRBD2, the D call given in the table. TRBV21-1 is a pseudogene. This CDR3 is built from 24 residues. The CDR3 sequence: CASSKAGTGRARDIVFYIYNEQFF. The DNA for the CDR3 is TGTGCCAGCAGCAAAGCGGGCACGGGCCGGGCCCGGGATATCGTTTTCTACATCTACAATGAGCAGTTCTTC.

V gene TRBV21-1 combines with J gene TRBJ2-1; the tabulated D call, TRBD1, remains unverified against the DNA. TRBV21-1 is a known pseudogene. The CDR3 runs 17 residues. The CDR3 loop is CASSKRHTGVQDNEQFF. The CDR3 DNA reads TGTGCCAGCAGCAAACGTCACACAGGGGTTCAGGACAATGAGCAGTTCTTC.

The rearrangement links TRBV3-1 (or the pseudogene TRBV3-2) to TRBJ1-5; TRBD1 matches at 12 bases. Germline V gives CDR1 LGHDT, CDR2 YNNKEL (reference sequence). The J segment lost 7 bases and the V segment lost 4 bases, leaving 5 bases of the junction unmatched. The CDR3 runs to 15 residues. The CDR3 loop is CASSPGQGARQPQHF. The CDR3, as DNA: TGTGCCAGCAGCCCGGGACAGGGGGCAAGGCAGCCCCAGCATTTT.

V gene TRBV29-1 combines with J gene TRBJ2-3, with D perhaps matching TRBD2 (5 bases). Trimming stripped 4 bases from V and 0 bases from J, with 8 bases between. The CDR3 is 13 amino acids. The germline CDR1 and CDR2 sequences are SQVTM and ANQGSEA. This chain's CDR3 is CSVAAESTDTQYF. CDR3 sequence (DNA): TGCAGCGTTGCAGCGGAAAGCACAGATACGCAGTATTTT.

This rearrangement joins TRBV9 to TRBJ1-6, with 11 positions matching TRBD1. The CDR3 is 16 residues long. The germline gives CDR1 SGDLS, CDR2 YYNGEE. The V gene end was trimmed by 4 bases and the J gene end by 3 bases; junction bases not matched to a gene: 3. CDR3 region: CASSLGQGDYNSPLHF. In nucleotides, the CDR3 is TGTGCCAGCAGCTTGGGACAGGGGGACTATAATTCACCCCTCCACTTT.

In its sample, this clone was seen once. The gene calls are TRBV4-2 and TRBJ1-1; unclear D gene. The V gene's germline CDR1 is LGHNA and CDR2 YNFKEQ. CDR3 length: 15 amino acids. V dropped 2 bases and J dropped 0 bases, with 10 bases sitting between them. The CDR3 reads CASSQQVDMNTEAFF. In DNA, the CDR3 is TGTGCCAGCAGCCAACAGGTAGATATGAACACTGAAGCTTTCTTT.